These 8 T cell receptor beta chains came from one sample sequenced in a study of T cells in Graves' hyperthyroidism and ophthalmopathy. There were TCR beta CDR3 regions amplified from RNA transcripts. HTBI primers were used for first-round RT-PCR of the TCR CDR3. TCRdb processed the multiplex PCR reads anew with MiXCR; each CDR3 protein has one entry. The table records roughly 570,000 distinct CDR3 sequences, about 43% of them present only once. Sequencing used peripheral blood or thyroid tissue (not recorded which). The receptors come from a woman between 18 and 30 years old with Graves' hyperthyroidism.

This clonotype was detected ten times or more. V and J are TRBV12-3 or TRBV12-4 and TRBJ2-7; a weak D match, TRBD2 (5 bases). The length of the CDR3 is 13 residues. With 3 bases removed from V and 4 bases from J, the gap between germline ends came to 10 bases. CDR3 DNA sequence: TGTGCCAGCAGTTTTAGAGGCGGGTACGAGCAGTACTTC. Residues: CASSFRGGYEQYF.

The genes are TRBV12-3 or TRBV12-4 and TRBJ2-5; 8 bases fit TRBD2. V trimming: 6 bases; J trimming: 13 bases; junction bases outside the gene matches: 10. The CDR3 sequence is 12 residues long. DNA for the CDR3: TGTGCCAGCAGCCTCCCGGGGACTAGTGTGTACTTC. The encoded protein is CASSLPGTSVYF.

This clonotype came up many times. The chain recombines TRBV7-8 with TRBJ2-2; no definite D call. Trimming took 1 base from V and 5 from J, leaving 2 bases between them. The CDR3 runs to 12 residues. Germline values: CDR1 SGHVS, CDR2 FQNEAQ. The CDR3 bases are TGTGCCAGCAGCTTAGAGACCGGGGAGCTGTTTTTT. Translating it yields CASSLETGELFF.

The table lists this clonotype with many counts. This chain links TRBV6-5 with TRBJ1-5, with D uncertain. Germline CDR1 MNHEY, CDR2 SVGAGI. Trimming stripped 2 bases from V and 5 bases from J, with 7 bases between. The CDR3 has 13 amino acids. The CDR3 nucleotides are TGTGCCAGCAGTTACAGGGTGGATCAGCCCCAGCATTTT. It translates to CASSYRVDQPQHF.

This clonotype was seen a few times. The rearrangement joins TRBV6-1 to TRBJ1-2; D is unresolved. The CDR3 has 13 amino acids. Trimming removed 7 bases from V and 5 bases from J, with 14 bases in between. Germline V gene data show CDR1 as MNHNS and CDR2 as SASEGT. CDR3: CASTWGSGYGYTF. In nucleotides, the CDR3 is TGTGCCAGCACGTGGGGATCTGGGTATGGCTACACCTTC.

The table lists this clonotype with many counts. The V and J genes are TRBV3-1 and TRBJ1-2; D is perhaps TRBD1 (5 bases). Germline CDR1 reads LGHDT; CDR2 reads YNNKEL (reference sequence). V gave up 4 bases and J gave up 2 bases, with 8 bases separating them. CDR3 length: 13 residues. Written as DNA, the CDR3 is TGTGCCAGCAGCCCAGCAGGGAACTATGGCTACACCTTC. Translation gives CASSPAGNYGYTF.

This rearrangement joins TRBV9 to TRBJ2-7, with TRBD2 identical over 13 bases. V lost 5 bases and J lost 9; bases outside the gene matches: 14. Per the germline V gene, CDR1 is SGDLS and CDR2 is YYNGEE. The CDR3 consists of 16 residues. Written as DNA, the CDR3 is TGTGCCAGCAGTTCCCAGTTCACTAGCGGGAGGGCGCGGCAGTACTTC. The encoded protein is CASSSQFTSGRARQYF.

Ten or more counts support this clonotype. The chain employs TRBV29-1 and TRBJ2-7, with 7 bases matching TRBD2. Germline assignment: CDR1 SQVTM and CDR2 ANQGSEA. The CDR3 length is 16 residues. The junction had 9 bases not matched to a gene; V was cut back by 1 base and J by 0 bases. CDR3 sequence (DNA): TGCAGCGTTGAAGGGTTCCCAGCGGGGACCTCCTACGAGCAGTACTTC. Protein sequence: CSVEGFPAGTSYEQYF.